Each of the 15 T cell receptor beta chains below was sequenced from the same sample in a study of blood T cell repertoires in COVID-19. The method was immunoSEQ multiplex PCR; TCRdb's version includes in-frame clones alone and lacks a portion of them. Of some 460,000 clones in the sample, roughly nine tenths are singletons; the top ten hold about 2.1%. Sequencing input: PBMCs or T cells enriched from blood (not recorded which). All receptors derive from a young woman with acute COVID-19.

The rearrangement joins TRBV1 to TRBJ1-1; TRBD1, the D gene given by the table, was not confirmed from the DNA. TRBV1 is shown as a pseudogene. The CDR3 length is 18 residues. For the CDR3, the DNA is TGCACCAGCAGCCCGTCCTGCCCTCTTTGGCATCAGAACACTGAAGCTTTCTTT. It yields the protein CTSSPSCPLWHQNTEAFF.

The gene calls are TRBV7-9 and TRBJ1-5; 7 bases align to TRBD1. The germline V gene has CDR1 SEHNR and CDR2 FQNEAQ (reference sequence). The ends lost 4 bases at V and 2 bases at J; junction bases unmatched: 2. CDR3 length: 14 residues. The CDR3 is CASSSTGGNQPQHF. The CDR3 DNA sequence: TGTGCCAGCAGCTCCACAGGGGGCAATCAGCCCCAGCATTTT.

Here the CDR3 reads CASSQVGLGEKLFF. Here the CDR3 DNA reads TGTGCCAGCAGCCAAGTGGGGCTAGGTGAAAAACTGTTTTTT. The chain recombines TRBV14 with TRBJ1-4; tentatively, D is TRBD1 (5 bases). Trimming removed 1 base at V and 7 bases at J, with 10 bases between. The CDR3 extends over 14 amino acids. CDR1 is SGHDN, CDR2 FVKESK, per germline. The complete variable domain, with remaining parts taken from reference TRBV14 and TRBJ1-4, reads EAGVTQFPSHSVIEKGQTVTLRCDPISGHDNLYWYRRVMGKEIKFLLHFVKESKQDESGMPNNRFLAERTGGTYSTLKVQPAELEDSGVYFCASSQVGLGEKLFFGSGTQLSVL.

This clone occurred a few times. The rearrangement joins TRBV5-1 to TRBJ1-1, with a possible D match to TRBD1 (5 bases). The CDR3 sequence is 15 residues long. CDR1 and CDR2 (germline): SGHRS, YFSETQ. V gave up 3 bases and J gave up 3 bases, with 15 bases separating them. Here the CDR3 reads CASSSVVGLDTEAFF. The CDR3 bases are TGCGCCAGCAGCTCTGTAGTGGGGCTGGACACTGAAGCTTTCTTT.

The chain joins TRBV4-3 to TRBJ1-3; D is ambiguous. The CDR3 has 13 residues. Trimming cost V 1 base and J 8 bases, with 9 bases left between them. Germline lookup yields CDR1 LGHNA and CDR2 YSLEER. The CDR3 bases are TGCGCCAGCAGCCAAGTTTTTTCGGACACCATATATTTT. This translates into CASSQVFSDTIYF.

V and J are TRBV30 and TRBJ2-1; the D is unclear. CDR1 is GTSNPN, CDR2 SVGIG, per germline (reference sequence). The CDR3 has 14 amino acids. V lost 2 bases to trimming and J lost 4 bases, with 12 bases between them. DNA of the CDR3: TGTGCCTGGAGTAGACTGATCGAGTACAATGAGCAGTTCTTC. It specifies CAWSRLIEYNEQFF.

This clone was found once. The chain recombines TRBV19 with TRBJ1-1, with D hard to call. The length of the CDR3 is 14 residues. The ends were cut back, 9 bases at V and 0 bases at J, with 14 bases in the middle. Germline assignment: CDR1 LNHDA and CDR2 SQIVND (reference sequence). The CDR3 DNA sequence: TGTGCCAGCTACCCCCGGGAATTGAACACTGAAGCTTTCTTT. Translation gives CASYPRELNTEAFF.

This clone was found a few times. The J gene is TRBJ1-1, the V gene TRBV5-4, with D uncertain. Germline loops: CDR1 SGHNT, CDR2 YYREEE (reference sequence). The CDR3 spans 13 residues. Trimming left V 3 bases short and J 1 base short, with 7 bases between. CDR3 protein: CASSSHTNTEAFF. Written as DNA, the CDR3 is TGTGCCAGCAGCTCCCACACGAACACTGAAGCTTTCTTT.

This chain uses TRBV27 with TRBJ2-7, with a tentative D call TRBD2 (5 bases). V was trimmed by 6 bases and J by 6 bases, leaving 18 bases between them. The germline V gene encodes CDR1 MNHEY and CDR2 SMNVEV (reference sequence). The CDR3 has 14 amino acids. The CDR3 sequence: CASSPPPGMLEQYF. The CDR3 region has the DNA TGTGCCAGCAGCCCCCCGCCGGGAATGCTCGAGCAGTACTTC.

The rearrangement joins TRBV7-6 to TRBJ1-1, with 10 bases matching TRBD1. V gave up 4 bases and J gave up 2 bases; unmatched junction bases: 4. CDR3 size: 15 residues. Germline V gene lookup returns CDR1 SGHVS and CDR2 FNYEAQ. CDR3 bases: TGTGCCAGCAGCTCGGGGGACAGGGGAAACACTGAAGCTTTCTTT. It codes for CASSSGDRGNTEAFF.

The chain carries TRBV19 and TRBJ1-6, with TRBD1 as a possible D gene (5 bases). Germline-derived CDR1 and CDR2 are LNHDA and SQIVND (reference sequence). This CDR3 has 15 amino acids. Trimming shortened V by 3 bases and J by 4 bases, and 10 bases separated the two germline ends. The CDR3 coding sequence is TGTGCCAGTAGTATCCCCAGGGATTATAATTCACCCCTCCACTTT. Amino acids: CASSIPRDYNSPLHF.

J is TRBJ1-5 and V is TRBV19; tentatively, D is TRBD1 (5 bases). Trimming cost V 11 bases and J 0 bases, with 14 bases left between them. The CDR3 is 14 amino acids. Germline lookup yields CDR1 LNHDA and CDR2 SQIVND (reference sequence). The CDR3 coding sequence is TGTGCCTCGAAGGACAACGATAGCAATCAGCCCCAGCATTTT. It translates to CASKDNDSNQPQHF.

Worth noting for this clone: This specimen includes other DNA sequences encoding the same CDR3. This sequence joins TRBV5-1 and TRBJ2-2, with TRBD2 matching over 11 bases. Germline trimming cut 1 base from V and 0 bases from J; bases unmatched to any gene: 2. Germline CDR1 reads SGHRS; CDR2 reads YFSETQ. This CDR3 region has 17 residues. The DNA of the CDR3 is TGCGCCAGCAGCTTGCTAGCGGGGGGAACGAACACCGGGGAGCTGTTTTTT. It yields the protein CASSLLAGGTNTGELFF.

J is TRBJ1-2 and V is TRBV24-1; 7 bases are shared with TRBD1. Germline values: CDR1 KGHDR, CDR2 SFDVKD. J was trimmed by 7 bases and V by 3 bases; bases with no gene match: 4. The CDR3 totals 13 residues. The CDR3 DNA reads as TGTGCCACCAGTGATCGACAGGGCTTTGGCTACACCTTC. Its translation: CATSDRQGFGYTF.

The chain recombines TRBV7-2 with TRBJ1-5; D might be TRBD1 (6 bases). The CDR3 is 14 amino acids. Germline V lookup: CDR1 SGHTA, CDR2 FQGNSA. The V gene lost 3 bases and the J gene lost 4 bases, with 10 bases spanning the gap. This CDR3 reads CASSLGAGNQPQHF. CDR3 DNA: TGTGCCAGCAGCTTGGGGGCGGGTAATCAGCCCCAGCATTTT.